This TCR beta chain was captured in a study of radiation and T cells in renal cell carcinoma (dated by TCRdb to 2020 to 2021). Some background on the complete study: Samples came from a clinical trial, in which primary renal cell carcinomas received 15 Gy stereotactic body radiation therapy followed by nephrectomy 4 weeks later. A total of approximately 53 samples underwent TCR beta sequencing, made up of 25 or so tumors and some 27 peripheral blood samples. A total of roughly 4 million unique CDR3 nucleotide sequences, encoding 2.5 million to 3 million unique CDR3 amino acid sequences, were found across all 50 or so samples. Overall study outcomes, separate from this receptor: Because no pretreatment tumor biopsies were available, whether clonotypes were present in the tumor at baseline could not be determined. In blood, the top tumor clonotypes increased from baseline to 2 weeks after radiation and then shrank by 4 weeks, which suggests a temporary expansion of tumor-resident clones. The single-armed trial design could not address effects of radiation dose or scheduling on the TCR repertoire. Dynamics of the blood repertoire were not tracked past 4 weeks after treatment.

V is shortened by 4 bases, J by 2 bases, and the region joining them spans 14 bases. Reading from cysteine to phenylalanine, the CDR3 counts 15 amino acids. Only the CDR3 DNA stays, 45 bases, in frame from base 1. CDR1 LNHDA and CDR2 SQIVND are derived from the germline V gene (reference sequence). TCR beta libraries were generated from genomic DNA with the immunoSEQ kit, following the manufacturer's recommendations. For library preparation, a first multiplex PCR was performed with proprietary primers, followed by a second PCR in which unique barcodes were added, and bead cleanups were performed after each round. Each sample batch included a kit-provided positive control reaction and a negative control reaction. The final libraries were assessed on an Agilent 4200 TapeStation D1000 ScreenTape, pooled by volume, and quantified by qPCR. An Illumina NextSeq500 fitted with a MidOutput 150-cycle cartridge performed the sequencing, running 156 Read1 cycles and 15 Index1 cycles with the kit's custom primers. The pooled library was loaded at 0.8 to 1 pM, and 20% PhiX control was spiked in. For the original study's pipeline: The vendor-processed data were analyzed in R, and a clonotype was defined as all T cells that share the same CDR3 nucleotide sequence. In the clone abundance analyses, frequencies in each sample were normalized to that sample's 10,000 most abundant clones. Public T cell clones, averaging fewer than five per sample, were removed before analysis. A difference in abundance of at least 32-fold between compartments was used to define tumor-enriched and baseline blood-enriched clonotypes. A beta-binomial differential abundance model was used to identify clonotypes that expanded or contracted between blood time points. Tumor-blood repertoire similarity was measured with the Baroni-Urbani and Buser coefficient, and groups were compared using two-tailed Wilcoxon tests in R. TCRdb mirrors the immuneACCESS table, restricted to in-frame sequences. Some clones are absent from its copies; in checked studies, under half trace to an unresolved V gene, and the reason for the others is unknown. D and trimming were read from the DNA, whereas the V and J calls and clone size are those reported in that table. This sample gives around 140,000 clones in total; around 90% of them show up just once. The ten largest clones take up around 4% of the sample.

The time point tag for this specimen amounts to: baseline pretreatment blood. The treatment or condition label here, explained by the study, means: 15 Gy SBRT to primary tumor, nephrectomy 4 weeks later. To follow tumor-enriched clonotypes, serial peripheral blood was collected from radiation-treated patients at baseline and at 2 weeks and 4 weeks after SBRT. Renal cell carcinoma with clear cell pathology was present in all patients. The QIAamp DNA Blood Mini Kit (Qiagen) was used to prepare genomic DNA for TCR sequencing. The analyses included only samples that passed all quality control checks. A few counts support this clone. Its antigen is not yet known. No base quality information exists; no much larger clone differs at one position.

This sample comprised blood, obtained from a patient whose treatment included radiotherapy and nephrectomy. The chain was built from TRBV19 and TRBJ1-2, with the D gene not clear enough to name. The TCR sequence derives from a woman in her 70s with renal cell carcinoma. The DNA reads as follows: TGTGCCAGTAGTACCCTGAGGACTCCCAACTATGGCTACACCTTC. It translates to CASSTLRTPNYGYTF.